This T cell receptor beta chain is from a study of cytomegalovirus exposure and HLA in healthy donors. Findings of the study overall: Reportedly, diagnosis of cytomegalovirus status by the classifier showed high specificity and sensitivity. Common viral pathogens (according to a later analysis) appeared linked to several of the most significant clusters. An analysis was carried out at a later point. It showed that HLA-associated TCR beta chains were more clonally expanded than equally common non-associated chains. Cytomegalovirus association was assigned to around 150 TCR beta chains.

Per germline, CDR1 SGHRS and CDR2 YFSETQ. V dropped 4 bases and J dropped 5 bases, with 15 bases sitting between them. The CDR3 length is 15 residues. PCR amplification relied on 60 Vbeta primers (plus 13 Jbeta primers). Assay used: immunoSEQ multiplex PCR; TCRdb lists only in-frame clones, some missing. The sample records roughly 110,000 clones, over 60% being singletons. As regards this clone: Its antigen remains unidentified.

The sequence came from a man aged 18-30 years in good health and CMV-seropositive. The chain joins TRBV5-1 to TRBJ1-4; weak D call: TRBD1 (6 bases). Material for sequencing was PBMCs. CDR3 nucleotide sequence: TGCGCCAGCAGCCCTCGGACAGACCCAAATGAAAAACTGTTTTTT. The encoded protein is CASSPRTDPNEKLFF.